This T cell receptor (beta chain) was retrieved from a study of T-cell memory formation after mild COVID-19. Study-wide results and limits: Mostly located in CM and EM were contracting CD4+ clones, with contracting CD8+ clones located in EMRA. Day 15 to 85 contracting clones showed balanced CD4/CD8; later expanders leaned CD4+. Among clones peaking at day 37 in the second wave, SARS-CoV-2 specificity remained unconfirmed.

This clonotype was counted only a few times. The target antigen is unknown. Employing constant-segment primers, 5'RACE generated TCR alpha and TCR beta cDNA libraries bearing sample barcodes and UMIs. MiXCR, run by TCRdb on the 5' RACE reads, gives a single entry per CDR3 protein. Of 310,000 or so distinct CDR3 sequences in the sample, approximately 16% were seen once. The sequenced sample consisted of PBMCs or a T cell subset sorted from them (not recorded which). The origin of this receptor is a man younger than 30 who had mild COVID-19 (a few samples of this study predate the infection). Cell type and time point are not known.

Written as DNA, the CDR3 is TGTGCCAGCAGTTTAAAGGTGGACTATGGCTACACCTTC. Its protein is CASSLKVDYGYTF. This chain joins TRBV12-3 or TRBV12-4 and TRBJ1-2; D is unclear. Trimming took 2 bases from V and 3 from J, leaving 7 bases between them. The CDR3 has 13 residues.